This TCR beta chain derives from a study of vaccination and CD4 T cells after COVID-19. The overall study: Four females and six males made up the convalescents, two of whom were Hispanic. Overall study findings and caveats: Median numbers of SARS-CoV-2-reactive clonotypes increased from approximately 21 to 40 (not a significant change).

Treatment meaning: roughly 10-day PBMC culture with coronavirus spike peptide pools or control peptides (ViraFEST assay). Peptide pool stimulation in ViraFEST expanded antigen-specific T cells, whose TCRs were then sequenced. Germline assignment: CDR1 DFQATT and CDR2 SNEGSKA (reference sequence). The ends lost 1 base at V and 4 bases at J; junction bases unmatched: 4. This CDR3 region has 14 residues. This clonotype has just a few counts. No antigen is known for it. Sequence data for DNA of cultured CD4+ T cells were generated by the Oncomine TCR Beta short-read assay. TCRdb analysed the PCR reads with MiXCR anew, one entry per CDR3 protein. This sample yields some 18,000 distinct CDR3 sequences, of which roughly 50% are seen a single time; approximately 19% belongs to the top ten.

The specimen comprised CD4+ T cells from blood, cultured in vitro, sampled before SARS-CoV-2 vaccination. J is TRBJ2-7 and V is TRBV20-1; TRBD1 agrees at 10 bases. This clonotype was obtained from a human donor who had recovered from COVID-19. The CDR3: CSARGDRGRYEQYF. CDR3 nucleotide sequence: TGCAGTGCTAGAGGTGACAGGGGGCGGTACGAGCAGTACTTC.